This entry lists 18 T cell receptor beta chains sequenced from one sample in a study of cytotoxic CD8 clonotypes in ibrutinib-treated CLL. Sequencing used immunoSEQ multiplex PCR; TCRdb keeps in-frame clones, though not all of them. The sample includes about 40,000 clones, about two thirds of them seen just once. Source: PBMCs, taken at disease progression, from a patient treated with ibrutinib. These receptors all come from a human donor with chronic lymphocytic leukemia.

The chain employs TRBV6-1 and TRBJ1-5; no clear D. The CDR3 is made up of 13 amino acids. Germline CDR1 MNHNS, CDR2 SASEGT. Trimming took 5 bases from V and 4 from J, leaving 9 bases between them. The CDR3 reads CASSPETNQPQHF. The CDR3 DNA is TGTGCCAGCAGTCCAGAGACAAATCAGCCCCAGCATTTT.

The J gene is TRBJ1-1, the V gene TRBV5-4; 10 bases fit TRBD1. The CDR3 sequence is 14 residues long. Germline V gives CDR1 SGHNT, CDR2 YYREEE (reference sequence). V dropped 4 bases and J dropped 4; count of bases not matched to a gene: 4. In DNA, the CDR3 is TGTGCCAGCAGCGCCTGGACAGGGGGCACTGAAGCTTTCTTT. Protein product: CASSAWTGGTEAFF.

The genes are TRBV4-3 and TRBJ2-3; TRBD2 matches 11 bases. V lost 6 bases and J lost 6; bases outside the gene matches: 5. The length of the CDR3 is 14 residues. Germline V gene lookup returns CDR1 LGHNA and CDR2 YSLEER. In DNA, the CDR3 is TGCGCCAGCAGTATACTAGCGGGGGCGGATACGCAGTATTTT. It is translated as CASSILAGADTQYF.

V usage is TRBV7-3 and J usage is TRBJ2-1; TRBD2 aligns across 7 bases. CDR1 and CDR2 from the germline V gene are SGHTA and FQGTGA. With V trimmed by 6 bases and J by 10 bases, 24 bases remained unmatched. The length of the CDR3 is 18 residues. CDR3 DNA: TGTGCCAGCAGTCCCACCGGGGCTAGCGGCTTCTCCTCGCGCGAGCAGTTCTTC. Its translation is CASSPTGASGFSSREQFF.

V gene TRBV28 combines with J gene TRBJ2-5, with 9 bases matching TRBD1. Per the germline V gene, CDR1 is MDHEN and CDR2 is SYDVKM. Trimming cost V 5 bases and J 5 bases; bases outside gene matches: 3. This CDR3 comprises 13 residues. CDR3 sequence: CASSGTGWETQYF. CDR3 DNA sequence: TGTGCCAGCAGTGGGACAGGGTGGGAGACCCAGTACTTC.

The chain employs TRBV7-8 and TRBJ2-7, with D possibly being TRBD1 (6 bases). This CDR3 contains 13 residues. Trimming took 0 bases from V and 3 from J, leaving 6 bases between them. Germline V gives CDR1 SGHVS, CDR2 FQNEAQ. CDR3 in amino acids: CASSLAGGYEQYF. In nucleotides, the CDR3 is TGTGCCAGCAGCTTAGCAGGGGGCTACGAGCAGTACTTC.

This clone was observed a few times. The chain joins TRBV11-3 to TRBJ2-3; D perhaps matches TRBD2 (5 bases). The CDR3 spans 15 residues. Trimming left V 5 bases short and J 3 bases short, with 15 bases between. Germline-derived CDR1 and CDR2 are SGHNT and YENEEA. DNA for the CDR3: TGTGCCAGCAGCAAAAGCGGCACGGGGACAGATACGCAGTATTTT. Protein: CASSKSGTGTDTQYF.

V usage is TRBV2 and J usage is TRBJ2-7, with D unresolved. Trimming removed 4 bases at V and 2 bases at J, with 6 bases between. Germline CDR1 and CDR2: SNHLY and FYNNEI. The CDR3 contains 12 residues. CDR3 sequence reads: CASSVSAYEQYF. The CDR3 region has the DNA TGTGCCAGCAGTGTCAGTGCCTACGAGCAGTACTTC.

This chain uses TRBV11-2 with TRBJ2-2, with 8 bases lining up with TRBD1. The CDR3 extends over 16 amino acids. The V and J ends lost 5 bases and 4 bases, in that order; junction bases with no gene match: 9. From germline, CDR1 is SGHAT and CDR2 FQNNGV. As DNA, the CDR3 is TGTGCCAGCAGCATCCAACTTACAGGGGGCACCGGGGAGCTGTTTTTT. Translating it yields CASSIQLTGGTGELFF.

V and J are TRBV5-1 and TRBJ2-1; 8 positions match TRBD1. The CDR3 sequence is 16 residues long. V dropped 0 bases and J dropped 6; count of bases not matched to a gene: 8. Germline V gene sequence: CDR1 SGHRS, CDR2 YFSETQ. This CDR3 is CASSLDGTGESNEQFF. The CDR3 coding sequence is TGCGCCAGCAGCTTGGATGGGACAGGTGAGAGCAATGAGCAGTTCTTC.

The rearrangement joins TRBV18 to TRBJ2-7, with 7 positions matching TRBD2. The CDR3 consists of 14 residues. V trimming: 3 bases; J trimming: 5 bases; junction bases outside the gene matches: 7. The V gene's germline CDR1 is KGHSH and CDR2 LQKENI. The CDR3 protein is CASSPKGGTHEQYF. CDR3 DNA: TGTGCCAGCTCACCTAAGGGAGGGACCCACGAGCAGTACTTC.

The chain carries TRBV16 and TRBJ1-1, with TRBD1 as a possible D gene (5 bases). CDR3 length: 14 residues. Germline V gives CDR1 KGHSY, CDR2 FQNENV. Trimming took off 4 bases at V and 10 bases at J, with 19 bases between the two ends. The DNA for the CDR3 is TGTGCCAGCAGCCGACAGACATCCTCGGACCGAGCTTTCTTT. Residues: CASSRQTSSDRAFF.

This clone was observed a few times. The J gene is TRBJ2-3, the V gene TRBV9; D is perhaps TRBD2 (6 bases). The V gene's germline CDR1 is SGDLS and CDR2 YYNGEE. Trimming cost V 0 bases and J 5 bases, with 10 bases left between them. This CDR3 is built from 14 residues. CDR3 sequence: CASSVAGVRDTQYF. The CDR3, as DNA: TGTGCCAGCAGCGTAGCGGGAGTGAGAGATACGCAGTATTTT.

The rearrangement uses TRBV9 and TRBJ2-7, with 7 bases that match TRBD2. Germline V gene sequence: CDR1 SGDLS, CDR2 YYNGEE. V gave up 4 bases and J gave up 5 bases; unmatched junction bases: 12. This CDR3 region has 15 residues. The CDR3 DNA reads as TGTGCCAGCAGCCAATGGGGCGGGAGAGAGAACGAGCAGTACTTC. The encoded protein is CASSQWGGRENEQYF.

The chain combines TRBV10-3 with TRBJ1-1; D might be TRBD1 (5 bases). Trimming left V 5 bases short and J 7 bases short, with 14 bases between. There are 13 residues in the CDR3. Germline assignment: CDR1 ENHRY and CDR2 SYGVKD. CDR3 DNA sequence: TGTGCCATCAGTATAGGGGACCCCAATGAAGCTTTCTTT. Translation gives CAISIGDPNEAFF.

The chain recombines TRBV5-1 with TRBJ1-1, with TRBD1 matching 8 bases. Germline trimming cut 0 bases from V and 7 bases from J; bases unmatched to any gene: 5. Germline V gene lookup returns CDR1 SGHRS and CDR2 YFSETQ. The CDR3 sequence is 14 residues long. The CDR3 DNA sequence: TGCGCCAGCAGCTTGGCTGGGACAGGATATGAAGCTTTCTTT. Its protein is CASSLAGTGYEAFF.

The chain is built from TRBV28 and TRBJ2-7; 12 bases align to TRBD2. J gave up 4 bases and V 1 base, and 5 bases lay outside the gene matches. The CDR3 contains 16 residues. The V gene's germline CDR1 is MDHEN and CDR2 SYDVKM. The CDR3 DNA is TGTGCCAGCAGTTTATATGCTAGCGGGAGGGCTTACGAGCAGTACTTC. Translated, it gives CASSLYASGRAYEQYF.

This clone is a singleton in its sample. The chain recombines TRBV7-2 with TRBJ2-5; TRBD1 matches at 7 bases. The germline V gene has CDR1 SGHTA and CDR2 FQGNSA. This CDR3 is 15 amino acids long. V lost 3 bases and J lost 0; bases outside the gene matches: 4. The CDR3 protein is CASSLVGTDQETQYF. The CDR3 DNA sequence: TGTGCCAGCAGCTTGGTCGGGACAGACCAAGAGACCCAGTACTTC.